This T cell receptor beta chain was sequenced for a study of T cells after yellow fever vaccination. The V end was cut by 4 bases, the J end by 5 bases, with 12 bases between. CDR3 length: 14 residues. The germline CDR1 and CDR2 sequences are WSHSY and SAAADI. TCRdb reprocessed the 5' RACE reads with MiXCR, giving one entry per CDR3 protein. The profile shows approximately 180,000 distinct CDR3 sequences, 5.5% to 8% of them singletons. General study points: Most clones from primary vaccination were detected again post-booster (around 95% CD4, 88% CD8).

At least ten counts were recorded for this clonotype. Its antigen is as yet unknown. The TCR originated in a man aged 18-30 years who received the YFV17D yellow fever vaccine. Sequenced material: CD4+ T cells sorted from PBMCs, taken on the day of the first yellow fever vaccination. The chain recombines TRBV10-2 with TRBJ2-4, with D tentatively TRBD2 (5 bases). The CDR3 reads CASSGSSRENIQYF. In DNA, the CDR3 is TGCGCCAGCAGTGGGTCTAGCCGAGAAAACATTCAGTACTTC.